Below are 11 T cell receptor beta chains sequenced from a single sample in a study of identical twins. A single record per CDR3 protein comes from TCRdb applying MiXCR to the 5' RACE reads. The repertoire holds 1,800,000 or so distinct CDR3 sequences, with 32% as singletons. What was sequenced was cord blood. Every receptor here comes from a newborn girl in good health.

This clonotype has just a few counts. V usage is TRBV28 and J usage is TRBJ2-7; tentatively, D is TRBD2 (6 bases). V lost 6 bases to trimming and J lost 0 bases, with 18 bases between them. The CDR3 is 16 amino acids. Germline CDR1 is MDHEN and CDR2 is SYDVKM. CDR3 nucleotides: TGTGCCAGCAGCACACTAGGAGGGGAGAGCTCCTACGAGCAGTACTTC. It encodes CASSTLGGESSYEQYF.

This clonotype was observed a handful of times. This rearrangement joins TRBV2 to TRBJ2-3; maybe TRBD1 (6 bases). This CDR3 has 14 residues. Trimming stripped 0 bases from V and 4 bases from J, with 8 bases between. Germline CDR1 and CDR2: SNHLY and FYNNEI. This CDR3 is CASSEAGGSDTQYF. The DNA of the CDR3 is TGTGCCAGCAGTGAAGCAGGGGGTTCAGATACGCAGTATTTT. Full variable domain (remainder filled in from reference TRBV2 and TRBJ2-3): EPEVTQTPSHQVTQMGQEVILRCVPISNHLYFYWYRQILGQKVEFLVSFYNNEISEKSEIFDDQFSVERPDGSNFTLKIRSTKLEDSAMYFCASSEAGGSDTQYFGPGTRLTVL.

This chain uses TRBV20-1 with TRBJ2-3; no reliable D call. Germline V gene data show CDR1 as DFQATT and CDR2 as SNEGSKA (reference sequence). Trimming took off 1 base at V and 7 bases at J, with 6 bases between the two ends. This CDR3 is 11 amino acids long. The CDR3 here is CSARASYTQYF. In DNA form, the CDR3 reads TGCAGTGCTAGAGCCTCATATACGCAGTATTTT.

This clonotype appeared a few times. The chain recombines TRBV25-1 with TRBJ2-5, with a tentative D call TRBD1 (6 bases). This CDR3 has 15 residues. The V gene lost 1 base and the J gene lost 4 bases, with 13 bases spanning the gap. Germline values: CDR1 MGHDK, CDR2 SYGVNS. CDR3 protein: CASSEWGTGRETQYF. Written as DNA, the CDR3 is TGTGCCAGCAGTGAATGGGGAACAGGGAGAGAGACCCAGTACTTC. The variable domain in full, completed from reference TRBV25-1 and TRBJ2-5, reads EADIYQTPRYLVIGTGKKITLECSQTMGHDKMYWYQQDPGMELHLIHYSYGVNSTEKGDLSSESTVSRIRTEHFPLTLESARPSHTSQYLCASSEWGTGRETQYFGPGTRLLVL.

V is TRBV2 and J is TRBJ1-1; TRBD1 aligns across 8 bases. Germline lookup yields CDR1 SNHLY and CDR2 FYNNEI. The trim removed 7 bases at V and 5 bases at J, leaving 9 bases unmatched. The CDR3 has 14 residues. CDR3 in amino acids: CASTSDRVRTEAFF. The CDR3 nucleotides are TGTGCCAGCACCTCGGACAGGGTAAGAACTGAAGCTTTCTTT.

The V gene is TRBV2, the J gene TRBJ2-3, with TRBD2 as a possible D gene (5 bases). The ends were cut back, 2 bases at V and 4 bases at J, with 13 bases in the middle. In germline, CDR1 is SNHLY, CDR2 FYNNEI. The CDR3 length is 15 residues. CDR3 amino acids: CASSENEGYADTQYF. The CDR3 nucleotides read TGTGCCAGCAGTGAAAATGAGGGTTACGCAGATACGCAGTATTTT.

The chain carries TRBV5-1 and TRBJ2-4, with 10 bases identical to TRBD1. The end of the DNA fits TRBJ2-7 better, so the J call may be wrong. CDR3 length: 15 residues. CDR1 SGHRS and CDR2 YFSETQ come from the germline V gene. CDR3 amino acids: CASSRKTGGSDEQYF. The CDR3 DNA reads TGCGCCAGCAGCCGAAAGACAGGGGGCTCAGACGAGCAGTACTTC.

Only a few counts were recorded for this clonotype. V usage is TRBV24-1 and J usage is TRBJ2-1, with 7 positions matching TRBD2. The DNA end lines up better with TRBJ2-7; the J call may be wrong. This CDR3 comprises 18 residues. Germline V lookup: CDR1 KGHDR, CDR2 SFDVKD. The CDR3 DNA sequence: TGTGCCACCAGTGATTTGGAATCGGCGGGAGCAGGATACAATGAGCAGTACTTC. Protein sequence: CATSDLESAGAGYNEQYF.

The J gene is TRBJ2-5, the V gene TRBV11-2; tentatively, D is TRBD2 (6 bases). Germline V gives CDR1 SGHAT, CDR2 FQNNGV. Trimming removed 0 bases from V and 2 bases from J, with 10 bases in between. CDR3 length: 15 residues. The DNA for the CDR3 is TGTGCCAGCAGCTTAGACCCTAGCGTACAAGAGACCCAGTACTTC. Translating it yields CASSLDPSVQETQYF.

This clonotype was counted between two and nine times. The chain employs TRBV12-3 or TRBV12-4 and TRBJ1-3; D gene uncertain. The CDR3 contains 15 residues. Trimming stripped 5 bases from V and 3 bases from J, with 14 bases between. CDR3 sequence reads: CASSDSTESGNTIYF. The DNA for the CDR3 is TGTGCCAGCAGTGACTCGACGGAAAGTGGAAACACCATATATTTT.

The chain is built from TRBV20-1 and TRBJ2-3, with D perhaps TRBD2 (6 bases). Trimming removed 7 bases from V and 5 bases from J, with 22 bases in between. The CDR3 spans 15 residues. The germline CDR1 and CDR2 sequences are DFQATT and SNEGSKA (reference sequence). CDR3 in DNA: TGCAGTGTTAGGGCCGTGGGGGGTGGTATAGATACGCAGTATTTT. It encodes CSVRAVGGGIDTQYF.